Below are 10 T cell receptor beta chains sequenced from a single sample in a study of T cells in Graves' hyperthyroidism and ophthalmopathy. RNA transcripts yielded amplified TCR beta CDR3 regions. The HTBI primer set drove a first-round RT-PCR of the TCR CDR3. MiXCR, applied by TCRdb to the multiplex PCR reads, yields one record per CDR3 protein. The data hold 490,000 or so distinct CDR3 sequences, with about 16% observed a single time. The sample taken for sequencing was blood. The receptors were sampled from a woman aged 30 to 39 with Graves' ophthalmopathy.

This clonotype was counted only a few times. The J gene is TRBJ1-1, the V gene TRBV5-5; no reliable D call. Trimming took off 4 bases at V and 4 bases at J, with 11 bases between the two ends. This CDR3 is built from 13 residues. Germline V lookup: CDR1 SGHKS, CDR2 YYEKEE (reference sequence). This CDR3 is CASSGGAGTEAFF. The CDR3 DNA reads TGTGCCAGCAGCGGAGGCGCGGGCACTGAAGCTTTCTTT.

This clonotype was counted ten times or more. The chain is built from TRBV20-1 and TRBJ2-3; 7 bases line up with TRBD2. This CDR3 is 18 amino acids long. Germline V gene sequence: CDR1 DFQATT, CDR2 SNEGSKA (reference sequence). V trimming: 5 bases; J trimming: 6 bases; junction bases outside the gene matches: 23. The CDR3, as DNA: TGCAGTGCTCCCCCTGTGGGAGGGTCCCCCTCGGCCCGGGATACGCAGTATTTT. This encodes CSAPPVGGSPSARDTQYF.

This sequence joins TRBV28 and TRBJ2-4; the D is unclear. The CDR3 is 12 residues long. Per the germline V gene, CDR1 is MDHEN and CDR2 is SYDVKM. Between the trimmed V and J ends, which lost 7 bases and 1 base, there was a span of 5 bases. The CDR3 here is CASKEAKNIQYF. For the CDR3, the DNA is TGTGCCAGCAAGGAGGCCAAAAACATTCAGTACTTC.

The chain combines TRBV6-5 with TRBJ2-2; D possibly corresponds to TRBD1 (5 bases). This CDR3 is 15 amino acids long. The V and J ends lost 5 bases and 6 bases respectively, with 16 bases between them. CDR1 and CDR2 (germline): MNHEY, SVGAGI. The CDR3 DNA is TGTGCCAGCAGTGCCCCCCCCTCAGGGTCCGGGGAGCTGTTTTTT. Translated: CASSAPPSGSGELFF.

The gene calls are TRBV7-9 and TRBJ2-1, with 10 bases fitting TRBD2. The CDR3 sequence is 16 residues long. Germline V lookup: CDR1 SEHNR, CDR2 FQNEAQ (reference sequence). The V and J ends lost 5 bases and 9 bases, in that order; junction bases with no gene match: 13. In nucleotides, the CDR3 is TGTGCCAGCAGCCAACGGCTAGCGGGAGTAATTAGTGAGCAGTTCTTC. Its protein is CASSQRLAGVISEQFF.

CDR3 residues: CASCPSGISPLHF. CDR3 in DNA: TGCGCCAGCTGCCCATCGGGGATTAGTCCCCTCCACTTT. The rearrangement links TRBV10-2 to TRBJ1-6; D not resolved. Trimming stripped 8 bases from V and 13 bases from J, with 18 bases between. The CDR3 loop spans 13 amino acids. Germline V gives CDR1 WSHSY, CDR2 SAAADI.

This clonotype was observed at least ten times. Here the CDR3 DNA reads TGTGCCAGCAGTCCTAGAGGGACAGACTATGGCTACACCTTC. This sequence encodes CASSPRGTDYGYTF. The chain is built from TRBV6-1 and TRBJ1-2, with TRBD1 matching 7 bases. CDR1 is MNHNS and CDR2 is SASEGT in the germline V gene. This CDR3 contains 14 residues. Trimming cost V 5 bases and J 3 bases; bases outside gene matches: 6.

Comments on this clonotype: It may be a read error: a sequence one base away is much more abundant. CDR3 in DNA: TGTGCCAGCTCAGCACAGGCCCTGCAAGAGACCCAGTACTTC. Translation: CASSAQALQETQYF. The genes are TRBV18 and TRBJ2-5, with D possibly being TRBD1 (5 bases). Germline V lookup: CDR1 KGHSH, CDR2 LQKENI. The germline V and J ends were trimmed by 5 bases and 2 bases, with 12 bases remaining between them. The CDR3 sequence is 14 residues long.

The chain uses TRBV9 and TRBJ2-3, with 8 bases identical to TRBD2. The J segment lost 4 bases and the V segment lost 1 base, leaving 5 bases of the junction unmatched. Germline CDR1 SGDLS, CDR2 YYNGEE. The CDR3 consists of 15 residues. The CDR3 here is CASSVSGSRADTQYF. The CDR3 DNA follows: TGTGCCAGCAGCGTAAGCGGGAGTAGGGCAGATACGCAGTATTTT.

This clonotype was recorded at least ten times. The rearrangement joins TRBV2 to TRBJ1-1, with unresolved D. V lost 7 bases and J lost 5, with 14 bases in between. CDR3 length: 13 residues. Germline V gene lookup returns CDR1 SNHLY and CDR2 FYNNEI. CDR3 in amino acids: CASIRAGRTEAFF. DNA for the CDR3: TGTGCCAGCATTCGAGCAGGTAGGACTGAAGCTTTCTTT.